The 31 T cell receptor beta chains in this list originate from one sample, sequenced in a study of chemoradiotherapy in HPV16-positive cancers. Data came from immunoSEQ multiplex PCR; TCRdb stores just in-frame clones and leaves some out. The sample lists around 7,100 clones; around 67% were seen once. The sequencing here drew on tumor tissue, taken from a patient who underwent chemoradiotherapy. Receptor source: a human donor with HPV-associated anogenital cancer.

The J gene is TRBJ2-2, the V gene TRBV9; 7 bases map to TRBD2. This CDR3 comprises 15 residues. With V trimmed by 5 bases and J by 0 bases, 4 bases remained unmatched. Germline V gene lookup returns CDR1 SGDLS and CDR2 YYNGEE. CDR3 loop: CASSARGANTGELFF. CDR3 bases: TGTGCCAGCAGTGCCCGGGGGGCGAACACCGGGGAGCTGTTTTTT.

Within the sample, this clone is medium-sized (0.01 to 0.1%). The J gene is TRBJ1-1, the V gene TRBV18; the match to TRBD1 covers 11 bases. This CDR3 spans 14 amino acids. CDR1 is KGHSH, CDR2 LQKENI, per germline. V was pared by 6 bases and J by 7 bases, with 7 bases of the junction left unmatched. In nucleotides, the CDR3 is TGTGCCAGCTCGCCGGGACAGGGGGTCAGTGAAGCTTTCTTT. Residues: CASSPGQGVSEAFF. Variable domain in full (rest from reference TRBV18 and TRBJ1-1): NAGVMQNPRHLVRRRGQEARLRCSPMKGHSHVYWYRQLPEEGLKFMVYLQKENIIDESGMPKERFSAEFPKEGPSILRIQQVVRGDSAAYFCASSPGQGVSEAFFGQGTRLTVV.

This chain links TRBV7-9 with TRBJ1-2; 11 bases are a match to TRBD1. From germline, CDR1 is SEHNR and CDR2 FQNEAQ (reference sequence). CDR3 length equals 19 residues. V was pared by 5 bases and J by 4 bases, with 18 bases of the junction left unmatched. CDR3 nucleotides: TGTGCCAGCAGCCCCCGACTCCGGGACAGGGGGGACCTTAGCTATGGCTACACCTTC. This codes for CASSPRLRDRGDLSYGYTF. The whole variable domain, filled in from reference TRBV7-9 and TRBJ1-2, reads DTGVSQNPRHKITKRGQNVTFRCDPISEHNRLYWYRQTLGQGPEFLTYFQNEAQLEKSRLLSDRFSAERPKGSFSTLEIQRTEQGDSAMYLCASSPRLRDRGDLSYGYTFGSGTRLTVV.

In DNA form, the CDR3 reads TGTGCTAGTGGAACCCAGGGGGCTGGAAACACCATATATTTT. As protein: CASGTQGAGNTIYF. This chain joins TRBV12-5 and TRBJ1-3; 7 positions agree with TRBD1. Germline CDR1 and CDR2: LGHNT and FRNRAP. The CDR3 spans 14 residues. V dropped 6 bases and J dropped 2; count of bases not matched to a gene: 4.

J is TRBJ2-1 and V is TRBV13; D uncertain. CDR1 and CDR2 from the germline V gene are PRHDT and FYEKMQ (reference sequence). The CDR3 has 11 residues. The ends were cut back, 5 bases at V and 10 bases at J, with 9 bases in the middle. CDR3 sequence reads: CASSLSAEQFF. The CDR3 DNA sequence: TGTGCCAGCAGCCTGTCGGCCGAGCAGTTCTTC. Full variable domain (outside the CDR3, taken from reference TRBV13 and TRBJ2-1): AAGVIQSPRHLIKEKRETATLKCYPIPRHDTVYWYQQGPGQDPQFLISFYEKMQSDKGSIPDRFSAQQFSDYHSELNMSSLELGDSALYFCASSLSAEQFFGPGTRLTVL.

The chain combines TRBV10-2 with TRBJ2-7; D remains unclear. CDR1 is WSHSY and CDR2 is SAAADI in the germline V gene. V gave up 7 bases and J gave up 5 bases, with 12 bases separating them. The CDR3 consists of 12 residues. CDR3: CASNLGPHEQYF. In nucleotides, the CDR3 is TGCGCCAGCAATCTTGGGCCCCACGAGCAGTACTTC.

This clone was counted a few times. The V call is TRBV7-6, the J call TRBJ2-7, with D possibly matching TRBD2 (5 bases). Germline CDR1 and CDR2: SGHVS and FNYEAQ. The CDR3 consists of 12 residues. Trimming removed 5 bases at V and 2 bases at J, with 7 bases between. CDR3 loop: CASSPGTYEQYF. In DNA, the CDR3 is TGTGCCAGCAGCCCCGGGACCTACGAGCAGTACTTC.

The genes are TRBV6-6 and TRBJ1-1; D call uncertain. Germline values: CDR1 MNHNY, CDR2 SVGAGI (reference sequence). This CDR3 has 12 residues. The V end lost 8 bases, the J end lost 5 bases, and 12 bases lay between the germline ends. The CDR3: CASGRERTEAFF. As DNA, the CDR3 is TGTGCCAGCGGACGGGAAAGGACTGAAGCTTTCTTT.

The CDR3 DNA sequence: TGTGCCAGCGGGACTAGCATCTACGAGCAGTACTTC. Encoded protein: CASGTSIYEQYF. The J gene is TRBJ2-7, the V gene TRBV27, with TRBD2 matching 9 bases. Germline V gene data show CDR1 as MNHEY and CDR2 as SMNVEV (reference sequence). The CDR3 runs to 12 residues. V lost 8 bases to trimming and J lost 3 bases; unmatched junction nucleotides: 2.

This chain links TRBV7-9 with TRBJ1-4, with D uncertain. Germline CDR1 reads SEHNR; CDR2 reads FQNEAQ (reference sequence). The CDR3 is 14 residues long. V lost 5 bases and J 5 bases, leaving 12 bases between the germline ends. DNA of the CDR3: TGTGCCAGCAGCCCTGGCACGGAAAATGAAAAACTGTTTTTT. This translates into CASSPGTENEKLFF.

The chain combines TRBV18 with TRBJ1-2, with 9 bases matching TRBD1. Germline V gene lookup returns CDR1 KGHSH and CDR2 LQKENI. The CDR3 is 14 residues long. The V segment lost 3 bases and the J segment 4 bases; nucleotides outside the gene matches: 3. Here the CDR3 reads CASSPGQGSYGYTF. CDR3 coding DNA: TGTGCCAGCTCACCTGGACAGGGGAGCTATGGCTACACCTTC. Full variable domain (rest looked up from reference TRBV18 and TRBJ1-2): NAGVMQNPRHLVRRRGQEARLRCSPMKGHSHVYWYRQLPEEGLKFMVYLQKENIIDESGMPKERFSAEFPKEGPSILRIQQVVRGDSAAYFCASSPGQGSYGYTFGSGTRLTVV.

This chain joins TRBV25-1 and TRBJ2-3; D is unresolved. The CDR3 length is 12 residues. Deletions cut 4 bases from V and 3 bases from J, with 5 bases between. Germline V lookup: CDR1 MGHDK, CDR2 SYGVNS. CDR3 bases: TGTGCCAGCAGTGGAGTGACAGATACGCAGTATTTT. Its translation: CASSGVTDTQYF.

This chain joins TRBV5-8 and TRBJ2-3; D is undetermined. Deletions cut 1 base from V and 0 bases from J, with 9 bases between. This CDR3 has 15 amino acids. Germline CDR1 and CDR2: SGHTS and YDEGEE. The CDR3 coding sequence is TGTGCCAGCAGCTTGAAGGCAGCTAGCACAGATACGCAGTATTTT. Amino acids: CASSLKAASTDTQYF. The full variable domain, with the rest looked up from reference TRBV5-8 and TRBJ2-3, is EAGVTQSPTHLIKTRGQQATLRCSPISGHTSVYWYQQALGLGLQFLLWYDEGEERNRGNFPPRFSGRQFPNYSSELNVNALELEDSALYLCASSLKAASTDTQYFGPGTRLTVL.

The chain joins TRBV5-1 to TRBJ1-2; a weak D match, TRBD1 (5 bases). The CDR3 is 13 residues long. Germline V gene lookup returns CDR1 SGHRS and CDR2 YFSETQ. V was trimmed by 4 bases and J by 8 bases, leaving 15 bases between them. CDR3 region: CASSTGRGWGYTF. The DNA of the CDR3 is TGCGCCAGCAGCACCGGACGGGGCTGGGGCTACACCTTC. Full variable domain (outside the CDR3, taken from reference TRBV5-1 and TRBJ1-2): KAGVTQTPRYLIKTRGQQVTLSCSPISGHRSVSWYQQTPGQGLQFLFEYFSETQRNKGNFPGRFSGRQFSNSRSEMNVSTLELGDSALYLCASSTGRGWGYTFGSGTRLTVV.

The chain carries TRBV5-5 and TRBJ2-7; 10 bases match TRBD1. Per germline, CDR1 SGHKS and CDR2 YYEKEE (reference sequence). J lost 6 bases, V lost 0 bases, and 3 bases had no gene match. The CDR3 runs 14 residues. This chain's CDR3 is CASSLGGQGGEQYF. In DNA form, the CDR3 reads TGTGCCAGCAGCTTGGGTGGACAGGGGGGCGAGCAGTACTTC.

The V call is TRBV5-1, the J call TRBJ2-5, with TRBD1 identical over 10 bases. The DNA matches TRBJ2-7 better at its end, which makes the J call doubtful. The CDR3 is made up of 15 amino acids. Germline V CDR1 and CDR2: SGHRS, YFSETQ. The CDR3 sequence is CASSLEGTGVYEQYF. DNA of the CDR3: TGCGCCAGCAGCTTGGAGGGGACAGGGGTCTACGAGCAGTACTTC.

V and J are TRBV28 and TRBJ2-7; perhaps TRBD2 as D (5 bases). Trimming removed 6 bases at V and 5 bases at J, with 17 bases between. CDR1 MDHEN and CDR2 SYDVKM come from the germline V gene. The CDR3 spans 14 residues. The CDR3 reads CASSPFRRKNEQYF. The CDR3 bases are TGTGCCAGCAGCCCCTTCAGGAGGAAGAACGAGCAGTACTTC.

The chain uses TRBV2 and TRBJ2-7, with TRBD1 matching over 10 bases. Trimming took 8 bases from V and 13 from J; bases not matched to a gene: 8. The CDR3 extends over 11 amino acids. CDR1 is SNHLY, CDR2 FYNNEI, per germline. For the CDR3, the DNA is TGTGCCAGCGGGCGAGGGACAGGGGTTTACTTC. Protein product: CASGRGTGVYF.

The chain links TRBV6-1 to TRBJ2-7, with 7 bases identical to TRBD2. J was trimmed by 2 bases and V by 6 bases; bases with no gene match: 7. Germline-derived CDR1 and CDR2 are MNHNS and SASEGT. The CDR3 totals 14 residues. The CDR3: CASRERDRPYEQYF. CDR3 nucleotide sequence: TGTGCCAGCAGGGAGCGGGACCGTCCCTACGAGCAGTACTTC.

The chain joins TRBV5-6 to TRBJ2-7; D may be TRBD2 (5 bases). There are 16 residues in the CDR3. In germline, CDR1 is SGHDT, CDR2 YYEEEE. Trimming took off 6 bases at V and 4 bases at J, with 23 bases between the two ends. CDR3 DNA sequence: TGTGCCAGCATCCGAATGCGAGGGCTATTGGTATACGAGCAGTACTTC. Protein sequence: CASIRMRGLLVYEQYF.

This clone came up a few times. This chain uses TRBV5-1 with TRBJ2-2, with 7 bases fitting TRBD1. Germline trimming cut 8 bases from V and 1 base from J; bases unmatched to any gene: 5. This CDR3 is built from 14 residues. Germline V lookup: CDR1 SGHRS, CDR2 YFSETQ. CDR3 in DNA: TGCGCCAGTCGCAGACAGGGGAACACCGGGGAGCTGTTTTTT. Translation: CASRRQGNTGELFF.

The V call is TRBV6-5, the J call TRBJ2-7; unclear D gene. The germline CDR1 and CDR2 sequences are MNHEY and SVGAGI. The CDR3 spans 13 residues. The V gene lost 2 bases and the J gene lost 1 base, with 6 bases spanning the gap. CDR3 bases: TGTGCCAGCAGTTACCGAGAGTCCTACGAGCAGTACTTC. This codes for CASSYRESYEQYF.

This chain uses TRBV7-3 with TRBJ2-5; no clear D. Deletions cut 3 bases from V and 2 bases from J, with 7 bases between. The CDR3 loop spans 13 amino acids. Germline lookup yields CDR1 SGHTA and CDR2 FQGTGA. This chain's CDR3 is CASSFGSQETQYF. DNA for the CDR3: TGTGCCAGCAGCTTCGGGTCGCAAGAGACCCAGTACTTC.

The gene calls are TRBV7-9 and TRBJ1-2, with D possibly matching TRBD1 (6 bases). Germline V CDR1 and CDR2: SEHNR, FQNEAQ (reference sequence). With 4 bases removed from V and 6 bases from J, the gap between germline ends came to 18 bases. The CDR3 contains 15 residues. The CDR3 region is CASSSTGITTDGYTF. CDR3 coding DNA: TGTGCCAGCAGCTCCACAGGGATAACCACGGATGGCTACACCTTC.

J is TRBJ2-2 and V is TRBV5-1; the match to TRBD2 covers 7 bases. CDR3 length: 15 residues. After removal of 6 bases from V and 4 bases from J, the junction contained 9 bases not matched to a gene. CDR1 is SGHRS and CDR2 is YFSETQ in the germline V gene. The CDR3 region has the DNA TGCGCCAGCACGGGGGGACCGGGGGTCACCGGGGAGCTGTTTTTT. Protein: CASTGGPGVTGELFF.

This chain joins TRBV7-9 and TRBJ2-1, with 9 nucleotides matching TRBD1. The CDR3 contains 14 residues. CDR1 and CDR2 from the germline V gene are SEHNR and FQNEAQ (reference sequence). V shed 11 bases, J shed 7 bases, and the junction held 12 bases outside the gene matches. Written as DNA, the CDR3 is TGTGCCTTCCCCCTTGGGACAGGGCGAAATGAGCAGTTCTTC. Protein sequence: CAFPLGTGRNEQFF.

This rearrangement joins TRBV15 to TRBJ1-2; tentative D call: TRBD1 (6 bases). Germline CDR1 reads LNHNV; CDR2 reads YYDKDF (reference sequence). With 0 bases removed from V and 3 bases from J, the gap between germline ends came to 14 bases. The CDR3 is made up of 16 amino acids. In nucleotides, the CDR3 is TGTGCCACCAGCAGAGAACGAGGGGGTGCGGACTATGGCTACACCTTC. This gives the protein CATSRERGGADYGYTF.

The V and J genes are TRBV7-2 and TRBJ1-4; tentative D call: TRBD1 (5 bases). Germline V gene sequence: CDR1 SGHTA, CDR2 FQGNSA. This CDR3 spans 15 amino acids. Trimming pared 2 bases from V and 5 bases from J, leaving 12 bases between. The CDR3 region has the DNA TGTGCCAGCAGCTTATGGGGCAGCCCGAATGAAAAACTGTTTTTT. It is translated as CASSLWGSPNEKLFF.

The J gene is TRBJ2-2, the V gene TRBV15; 8 bases line up with TRBD1. The CDR3 contains 15 residues. Trimming took 4 bases from V and 6 from J; bases not matched to a gene: 7. Germline assignment: CDR1 LNHNV and CDR2 YYDKDF (reference sequence). The CDR3 region is CATSIDRGSAGELFF. CDR3 sequence (DNA): TGTGCCACCAGCATCGACAGGGGATCAGCCGGGGAGCTGTTTTTT.

The J gene is TRBJ1-2, the V gene TRBV19, with 7 positions matching TRBD1. This CDR3 spans 14 amino acids. The J segment lost 2 bases and the V segment lost 6 bases, leaving 6 bases of the junction unmatched. CDR1 and CDR2 from the germline V gene are LNHDA and SQIVND (reference sequence). DNA for the CDR3: TGTGCCAGTAGGAGACAGGGACTAAACTATGGCTACACCTTC. This translates into CASRRQGLNYGYTF.

The chain couples TRBV11-3 to TRBJ2-1, with TRBD2 matching over 16 bases. J was trimmed by 10 bases and V by 0 bases; bases with no gene match: 9. This CDR3 is 18 amino acids long. Germline V gene sequence: CDR1 SGHNT, CDR2 YENEEA. This CDR3 reads CASSLDQGTSGGAGEQFF. In DNA, the CDR3 is TGTGCCAGCAGCTTAGATCAAGGGACTAGCGGGGGGGCCGGCGAGCAGTTCTTC. The full variable domain, completed using reference TRBV11-3 and TRBJ2-1, is EAGVVQSPRYKIIEKKQPVAFWCNPISGHNTLYWYLQNLGQGPELLIRYENEEAVDDSQLPKDRFSAERLKGVDSTLKIQPAELGDSAVYLCASSLDQGTSGGAGEQFFGPGTRLTVL.